This TCR beta chain was retrieved from a study of T cell responses to AZD1222 COVID-19 vaccine. V was cut by 2 bases and J by 0 bases, with 14 bases left in between. Germline V gives CDR1 SGHTA, CDR2 FQGNSA. The CDR3 is 18 amino acids. Clones were read by immunoSEQ multiplex PCR, and TCRdb kept only the in-frame ones, dropping some. The profile shows more than 95,000 clones, around 90% of them singletons. The chain is built from TRBV7-2 and TRBJ2-6; D is possibly TRBD1 (6 bases). The receptor comes from an adult in good health. The sequencing here drew on peripheral blood, taken on day 0 of AZD1222 vaccination. The CDR3 DNA reads TGTGCCAGCAGCTTAAAGACGGGACACCGCTCTGGGGCCAACGTCCTGACTTTC. Translation: CASSLKTGHRSGANVLTF.